Listed here are 29 T cell receptor beta chains from one sample, sequenced in a study of blood T cell repertoires in COVID-19. The repertoire was sequenced with immunoSEQ multiplex PCR; TCRdb's copy has only in-frame clones and lacks some. Of 65,000 to 90,000 clones in the sample, roughly 86% were seen once. The specimen was peripheral blood. The receptors here all came from a man between 60 and 75 years old with acute or convalescent COVID-19.

The chain joins TRBV27 to TRBJ2-7; TRBD2 matches at 10 bases. The V segment lost 3 bases and the J segment 3 bases; nucleotides outside the gene matches: 5. The length of the CDR3 is 15 residues. From germline, CDR1 is MNHEY and CDR2 SMNVEV (reference sequence). As DNA, the CDR3 is TGTGCCAGCAGTTTTGGTGCTAGCGGGAGCTACGAGCAGTACTTC. Its protein product is CASSFGASGSYEQYF.

The chain employs TRBV5-1 and TRBJ1-1; 10 bases align to TRBD1. This CDR3 is built from 16 residues. V lost 2 bases, J lost 3 bases, and 7 bases stayed unmatched. Germline CDR1 SGHRS, CDR2 YFSETQ. Written as DNA, the CDR3 is TGCGCCAGCAGCTTAGGTCATGGGACAGGGGACACTGAAGCTTTCTTT. It is translated as CASSLGHGTGDTEAFF.

This sequence joins TRBV5-1 and TRBJ2-3; TRBD1 might be the D (5 bases). V lost 3 bases and J 2 bases, leaving 10 bases between the germline ends. This CDR3 spans 14 amino acids. Germline CDR1 reads SGHRS; CDR2 reads YFSETQ. CDR3 bases: TGCGCCAGCAGCTCGACAGAATCCACAGATACGCAGTATTTT. Translated: CASSSTESTDTQYF.

The V call is TRBV18, the J call TRBJ1-1, with D perhaps TRBD1 (5 bases). Germline V lookup: CDR1 KGHSH, CDR2 LQKENI. The length of the CDR3 is 14 residues. Trimming left V 6 bases short and J 3 bases short, with 14 bases between. The CDR3 DNA is TGTGCCAGCTCCGCCGGGTCGGGGGACACTGAAGCTTTCTTT. This translates into CASSAGSGDTEAFF.

This chain links TRBV19 with TRBJ2-5, with D maybe TRBD1 (7 bases). The CDR3 is 14 amino acids. Germline CDR1 reads LNHDA; CDR2 reads SQIVND (reference sequence). Trimming shortened V by 3 bases and J by 7 bases, and 15 bases separated the two germline ends. The CDR3 loop reads CASSIAGQYGTQYF. As DNA, the CDR3 is TGTGCCAGTAGTATCGCGGGACAGTATGGGACCCAGTACTTC.

The chain employs TRBV24-1 and TRBJ2-3, with 7 positions matching TRBD1. CDR3 length: 15 residues. With V trimmed by 3 bases and J by 4 bases, 6 bases remained unmatched. Germline V gives CDR1 KGHDR, CDR2 SFDVKD. CDR3 sequence reads: CATSDPHTGADTQYF. The CDR3 coding sequence is TGTGCCACCAGTGATCCTCACACAGGGGCAGATACGCAGTATTTT.

The rearrangement links TRBV19 to TRBJ2-3, with 10 bases lining up with TRBD1. With 9 bases clipped from V and 5 bases from J, the junction kept 2 bases outside the gene matches. The germline V gene has CDR1 LNHDA and CDR2 SQIVND (reference sequence). The CDR3 runs to 12 residues. CDR3 region: CASRDRGDTQYF. The CDR3 DNA is TGTGCCAGCAGGGACAGGGGAGATACGCAGTATTTT.

The chain joins TRBV2 to TRBJ1-2; a possible D gene is TRBD1 (6 bases). In germline, CDR1 is SNHLY, CDR2 FYNNEI. The CDR3 runs 14 residues. V was pared by 4 bases and J by 5 bases, with 14 bases between. The DNA of the CDR3 is TGTGCCAGCAGTGGGGACGACAGGCCATATGGCTACACCTTC. This translates into CASSGDDRPYGYTF.

J is TRBJ2-2 and V is TRBV7-2; D is perhaps TRBD1 (5 bases). Germline V gives CDR1 SGHTA, CDR2 FQGNSA. The CDR3 is 14 residues long. V shed 5 bases and J shed 4 bases, with 11 bases lying between them. The CDR3 spells CASSPRQGTGELFF. The CDR3 DNA reads as TGTGCCAGCAGCCCCCGCCAGGGCACCGGGGAGCTGTTTTTT.

CDR3 sequence: CARTSGLSTDTQYF. The CDR3, as DNA: TGCGCCAGGACTAGCGGTCTTAGCACAGATACGCAGTATTTT. The rearrangement joins TRBV5-1 to TRBJ2-3, with 9 positions matching TRBD2. CDR1 is SGHRS, CDR2 YFSETQ, per germline. The CDR3 consists of 14 residues. Germline trimming cut 8 bases from V and 0 bases from J; bases unmatched to any gene: 4.

The chain has TRBV6-2 or TRBV6-3 and TRBJ1-5; the match to TRBD1 covers 10 bases. The CDR3 has 15 amino acids. Germline CDR1 MNHEY, CDR2 SVGEGT. Losses at the gene ends were 1 base for V and 5 bases for J; bases not matched to a gene: 2. CDR3 nucleotides: TGTGCCAGCAGTTACTTGACAGGGGGCGATCAGCCCCAGCATTTT. It specifies CASSYLTGGDQPQHF.

The V gene is TRBV10-3, the J gene TRBJ1-5, with D perhaps matching TRBD1 (5 bases). Trimming removed 3 bases at V and 1 base at J, with 7 bases between. Looked up from germline, CDR1 is ENHRY and CDR2 is SYGVKD. The CDR3 runs 14 residues. The CDR3: CAISEGVSNQPQHF. The CDR3 DNA reads as TGTGCCATCAGTGAAGGGGTCAGCAATCAGCCCCAGCATTTT.

V is TRBV2 and J is TRBJ1-5, with D possibly matching TRBD1 (6 bases). The length of the CDR3 is 16 residues. Germline-derived CDR1 and CDR2 are SNHLY and FYNNEI. V was trimmed by 7 bases and J by 6 bases, leaving 22 bases between them. The CDR3 loop reads CASKPKQGTLGQPQHF. Here the CDR3 DNA reads TGTGCCAGCAAACCAAAACAGGGAACTTTGGGTCAGCCCCAGCATTTT.

The chain has TRBV4-2 and TRBJ2-3; 10 bases line up with TRBD2. V gave up 4 bases and J gave up 4 bases; unmatched junction bases: 8. Germline V gene lookup returns CDR1 LGHNA and CDR2 YNFKEQ. The CDR3 covers 16 residues. The CDR3 coding sequence is TGTGCCAGCAGCCTACGAGCTAGCGGGGGACCAGATACGCAGTATTTT. It is translated as CASSLRASGGPDTQYF.

The chain combines TRBV30 with TRBJ1-3; 7 nucleotides agree with TRBD1. The CDR3 consists of 15 residues. V shed 5 bases, J shed 4 bases, and the junction held 11 bases outside the gene matches. CDR1 and CDR2 from the germline V gene are GTSNPN and SVGIG (reference sequence). The CDR3 here is CAWGPPDRNGNTIYF. As DNA, the CDR3 is TGTGCCTGGGGCCCACCGGACAGGAACGGAAACACCATATATTTT.

This chain links TRBV27 with TRBJ2-7; no firm D call. The V and J ends lost 9 bases and 11 bases respectively, with 8 bases between them. Germline V lookup: CDR1 MNHEY, CDR2 SMNVEV (reference sequence). This CDR3 has 8 residues. The DNA for the CDR3 is TGTGCCAGTAGCCGGAAGTACTTC. This translates into CASSRKYF.

The CDR3 DNA follows: TGTGCCAGCAGCTTGGCCGGAGCGGCAGGTTTGAACACTGAAGCTTTCTTT. Its protein is CASSLAGAAGLNTEAFF. The chain combines TRBV5-4 with TRBJ1-1; the D is unclear. The V end lost 0 bases, the J end lost 0 bases, and 15 bases lay between the germline ends. This CDR3 region has 17 residues. CDR1 SGHNT and CDR2 YYREEE come from the germline V gene (reference sequence).

This rearrangement joins TRBV5-1 to TRBJ1-2, with D possibly matching TRBD1 (6 bases). V lost 4 bases and J 6 bases, leaving 16 bases between the germline ends. CDR1 is SGHRS and CDR2 is YFSETQ in the germline V gene. CDR3 size: 14 residues. The CDR3 nucleotides read TGCGCCAGCAGCCCTACAACAGGGTTGGATGGCTACACCTTC. It yields the protein CASSPTTGLDGYTF.

The chain joins TRBV19 to TRBJ2-7; 9 bases are a match to TRBD1. CDR1 and CDR2 from the germline V gene are LNHDA and SQIVND (reference sequence). V was pared by 7 bases and J by 3 bases, with 7 bases of the junction left unmatched. The CDR3 consists of 14 residues. The CDR3 sequence is CASNTGTGFYEQYF. The CDR3 coding sequence is TGTGCCAGTAATACCGGGACAGGGTTCTACGAGCAGTACTTC.

This clone occurred a few times. The V call is TRBV11-2, the J call TRBJ2-7, with TRBD1 matching over 9 bases. V shed 5 bases, J shed 10 bases, and the junction held 9 bases outside the gene matches. This CDR3 contains 13 residues. Germline CDR1 reads SGHAT; CDR2 reads FQNNGV. CDR3 DNA sequence: TGTGCCAGCAGCGCAGCTACAGGGGGCTATCAGTACTTC. This encodes CASSAATGGYQYF.

The chain couples TRBV5-1 to TRBJ1-5, with a tentative D call TRBD1 (5 bases). Between the trimmed V and J ends, which lost 4 bases and 7 bases, there was a span of 18 bases. Per the germline V gene, CDR1 is SGHRS and CDR2 is YFSETQ. There are 15 residues in the CDR3. For the CDR3, the DNA is TGCGCCAGCAGCACTAGGCCAGGGAGGGAACAGCCCCAGCATTTT. Protein product: CASSTRPGREQPQHF.

J is TRBJ1-5 and V is TRBV28; TRBD1 aligns across 8 bases. Looked up from germline, CDR1 is MDHEN and CDR2 is SYDVKM. V was pared by 10 bases and J by 6 bases, with 11 bases of the junction left unmatched. The CDR3 extends over 14 amino acids. This chain's CDR3 is CATGGSNFGQPQHF. The CDR3 DNA reads as TGTGCCACAGGGGGCTCAAATTTTGGTCAGCCCCAGCATTTT.

The chain couples TRBV7-2 to TRBJ2-1, with TRBD2 matching 8 bases. With V trimmed by 6 bases and J by 0 bases, 4 bases remained unmatched. The germline gives CDR1 SGHTA, CDR2 FQGNSA. CDR3 length equals 15 residues. The CDR3 region has the DNA TGTGCCAGCAGGGGTCTAGCGGGCTCCTACAATGAGCAGTTCTTC. Translated: CASRGLAGSYNEQFF. The complete variable domain, with remaining parts taken from reference TRBV7-2 and TRBJ2-1, reads GAGVSQSPSNKVTEKGKDVELRCDPISGHTALYWYRQSLGQGLEFLIYFQGNSAPDKSGLPSDRFSAERTGGSVSTLTIQRTQQEDSAVYLCASRGLAGSYNEQFFGPGTRLTVL.

This clone was observed a single time. This chain joins TRBV6-5 and TRBJ2-3; tentatively, D is TRBD1 (5 bases). This CDR3 is 14 amino acids long. The V gene lost 7 bases and the J gene lost 0 bases, with 11 bases spanning the gap. Germline-derived CDR1 and CDR2 are MNHEY and SVGAGI. CDR3 DNA sequence: TGTGCCAGCACCCCGGACAAGAGCACAGATACGCAGTATTTT. Translating it yields CASTPDKSTDTQYF.

V usage is TRBV5-1 and J usage is TRBJ1-1, with TRBD1 matching 9 bases. With V trimmed by 3 bases and J by 3 bases, 6 bases remained unmatched. This CDR3 contains 15 residues. The V gene's germline CDR1 is SGHRS and CDR2 YFSETQ. DNA for the CDR3: TGCGCCAGCAGCTGGGGGGACAGGGAGCACACTGAAGCTTTCTTT. It codes for CASSWGDREHTEAFF. The full variable domain, completed using reference TRBV5-1 and TRBJ1-1, is KAGVTQTPRYLIKTRGQQVTLSCSPISGHRSVSWYQQTPGQGLQFLFEYFSETQRNKGNFPGRFSGRQFSNSRSEMNVSTLELGDSALYLCASSWGDREHTEAFFGQGTRLTVV.

The genes are TRBV10-3 and TRBJ2-5; 8 positions match TRBD2. Germline V gene sequence: CDR1 ENHRY, CDR2 SYGVKD. The CDR3 spans 17 residues. Losses at the gene ends were 2 bases for V and 2 bases for J; bases not matched to a gene: 10. CDR3 sequence: CAISEGTGGRRQETQYF. CDR3 in DNA: TGTGCCATCAGTGAGGGGACGGGAGGGCGGCGGCAAGAGACCCAGTACTTC.

J is TRBJ2-2 and V is TRBV6-5; D is perhaps TRBD1 (5 bases). The length of the CDR3 is 15 residues. Trimming took off 6 bases at V and 7 bases at J, with 18 bases between the two ends. The germline gives CDR1 MNHEY, CDR2 SVGAGI. The CDR3 sequence is CASRPPGQSHGELFF. For the CDR3, the DNA is TGTGCCAGCAGACCTCCAGGGCAGTCTCACGGGGAGCTGTTTTTT.

V is TRBV7-3 and J is TRBJ2-3; the D is unclear. Germline V gene sequence: CDR1 SGHTA, CDR2 FQGTGA. The CDR3 spans 14 residues. V was shortened by 0 bases and J by 4 bases, with 8 bases between the two germline ends. CDR3 region: CASSLTPGSDTQYF. The CDR3 DNA reads as TGTGCCAGCAGCTTAACCCCAGGTTCAGATACGCAGTATTTT. The entire variable domain, with the rest obtained from reference TRBV7-3 and TRBJ2-3, is as follows: GAGVSQTPSNKVTEKGKYVELRCDPISGHTALYWYRQSLGQGPEFLIYFQGTGAADDSGLPNDRFFAVRPEGSVSTLKIQRTERGDSAVYLCASSLTPGSDTQYFGPGTRLTVL.

This chain joins TRBV7-2 and TRBJ2-5; the match to TRBD2 covers 12 bases. This CDR3 is 17 amino acids long. V shed 1 base and J 1 base; nucleotides not matched to a gene: 4. The germline gives CDR1 SGHTA, CDR2 FQGNSA. The CDR3 coding sequence is TGTGCCAGCAGCTTAGAACTAGCGGGGGGCACCCAAGAGACCCAGTACTTC. It codes for CASSLELAGGTQETQYF.